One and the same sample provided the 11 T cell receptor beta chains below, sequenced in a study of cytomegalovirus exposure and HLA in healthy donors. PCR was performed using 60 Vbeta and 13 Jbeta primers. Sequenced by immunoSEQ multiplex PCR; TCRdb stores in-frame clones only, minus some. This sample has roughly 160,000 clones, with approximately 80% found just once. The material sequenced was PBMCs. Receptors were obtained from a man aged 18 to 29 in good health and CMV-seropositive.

CDR3 coding DNA: TGTGCCAGCAGCGGCAGACTAGCGGGGGGCGTTGAGCAGTTCTTC. Translated: CASSGRLAGGVEQFF. The chain combines TRBV9 with TRBJ2-1; 13 nucleotides line up with TRBD2. The CDR3 consists of 15 residues. The V gene's germline CDR1 is SGDLS and CDR2 YYNGEE. The J segment lost 9 bases and the V segment lost 3 bases, leaving 6 bases of the junction unmatched.

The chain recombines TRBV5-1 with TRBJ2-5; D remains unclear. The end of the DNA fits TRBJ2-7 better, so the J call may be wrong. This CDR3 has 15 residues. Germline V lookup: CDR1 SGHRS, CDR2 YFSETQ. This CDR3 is CASSLGAGSLYEQYF. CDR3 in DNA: TGCGCCAGCAGCTTGGGGGCCGGCAGCCTCTACGAGCAGTACTTC.

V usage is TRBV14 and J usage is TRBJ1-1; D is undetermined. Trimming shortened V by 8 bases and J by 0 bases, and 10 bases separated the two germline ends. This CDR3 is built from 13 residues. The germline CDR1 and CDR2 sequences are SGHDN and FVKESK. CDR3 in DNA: TGTGCCAGCTCTCAACAATTGAACACTGAAGCTTTCTTT. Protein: CASSQQLNTEAFF.

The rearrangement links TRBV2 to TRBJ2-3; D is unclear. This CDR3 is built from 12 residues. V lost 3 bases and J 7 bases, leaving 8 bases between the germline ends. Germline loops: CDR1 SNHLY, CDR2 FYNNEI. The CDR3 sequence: CASSEETYTQYF. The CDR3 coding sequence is TGTGCCAGCAGTGAGGAGACCTATACGCAGTATTTT.

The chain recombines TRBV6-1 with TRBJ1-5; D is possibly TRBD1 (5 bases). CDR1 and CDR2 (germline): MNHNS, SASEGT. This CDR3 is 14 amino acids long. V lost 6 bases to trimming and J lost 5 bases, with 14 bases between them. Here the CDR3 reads CASRTASFYQPQHF. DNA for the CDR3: TGTGCCAGCAGGACAGCGAGTTTTTATCAGCCCCAGCATTTT.

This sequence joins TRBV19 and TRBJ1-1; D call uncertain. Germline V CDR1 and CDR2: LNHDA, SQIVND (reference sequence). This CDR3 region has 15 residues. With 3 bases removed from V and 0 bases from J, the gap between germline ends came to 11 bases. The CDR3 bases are TGTGCCAGTAGTATTGGAGGCACAATGAACACTGAAGCTTTCTTT. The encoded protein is CASSIGGTMNTEAFF.

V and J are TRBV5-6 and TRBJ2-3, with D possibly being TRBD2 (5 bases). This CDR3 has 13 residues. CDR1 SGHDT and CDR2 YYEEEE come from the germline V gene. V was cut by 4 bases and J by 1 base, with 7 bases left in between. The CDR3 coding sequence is TGTGCCAGCAGCCCCGGGGGCACAGATACGCAGTATTTT. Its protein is CASSPGGTDTQYF.

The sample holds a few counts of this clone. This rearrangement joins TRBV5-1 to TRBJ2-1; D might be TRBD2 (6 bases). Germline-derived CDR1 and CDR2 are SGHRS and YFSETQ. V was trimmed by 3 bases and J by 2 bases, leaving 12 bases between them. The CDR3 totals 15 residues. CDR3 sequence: CASSSGLLAYNEQFF. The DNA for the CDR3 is TGCGCCAGCAGCTCGGGACTGCTAGCCTACAATGAGCAGTTCTTC.

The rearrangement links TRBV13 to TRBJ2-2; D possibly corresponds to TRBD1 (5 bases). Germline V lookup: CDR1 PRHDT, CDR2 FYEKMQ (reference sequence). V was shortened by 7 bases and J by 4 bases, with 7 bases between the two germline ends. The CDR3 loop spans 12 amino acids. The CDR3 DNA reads TGTGCCAGCAATGGGGCCACCGGGGAGCTGTTTTTT. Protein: CASNGATGELFF. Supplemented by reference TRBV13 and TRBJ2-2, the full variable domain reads AAGVIQSPRHLIKEKRETATLKCYPIPRHDTVYWYQQGPGQDPQFLISFYEKMQSDKGSIPDRFSAQQFSDYHSELNMSSLELGDSALYFCASNGATGELFFGEGSRLTVL.

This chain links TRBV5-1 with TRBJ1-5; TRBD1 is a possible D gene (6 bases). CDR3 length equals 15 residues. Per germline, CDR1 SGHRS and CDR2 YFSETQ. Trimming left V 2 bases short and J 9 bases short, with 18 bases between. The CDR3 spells CASSFGGRSNSPQHF. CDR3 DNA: TGCGCCAGCAGCTTCGGGGGGCGGTCGAATTCGCCCCAGCATTTT. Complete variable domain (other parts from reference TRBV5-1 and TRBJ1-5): KAGVTQTPRYLIKTRGQQVTLSCSPISGHRSVSWYQQTPGQGLQFLFEYFSETQRNKGNFPGRFSGRQFSNSRSEMNVSTLELGDSALYLCASSFGGRSNSPQHFGDGTRLSIL.

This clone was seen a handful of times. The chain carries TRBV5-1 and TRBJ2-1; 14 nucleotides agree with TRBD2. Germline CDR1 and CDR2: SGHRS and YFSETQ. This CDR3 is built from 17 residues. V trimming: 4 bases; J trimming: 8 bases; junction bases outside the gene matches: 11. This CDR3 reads CASSHGEGLAGEDEQFF. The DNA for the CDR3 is TGCGCCAGCAGCCACGGCGAGGGACTAGCGGGAGAAGATGAGCAGTTCTTC.